The 14 T cell receptor beta chains below were found in one sample sequenced in a study of breast tumors, draining lymph nodes, adjacent tissues. Samples came from axillary lymph nodes draining the breast cancer. One entry per CDR3 protein results from TCRdb running MiXCR on the multiplex PCR reads. Here the sample spans some 170,000 distinct CDR3 sequences, roughly a third being singletons. The sequencing input was axillary lymph node tissue. All receptors come from a female donor with breast cancer. Some clones in this sample may be carry-over from other donors' samples.

The chain joins TRBV20-1 to TRBJ1-5; D is undetermined. The CDR3 extends over 14 amino acids. The V and J ends lost 5 bases and 11 bases respectively, with 22 bases between them. Germline CDR1 reads DFQATT; CDR2 reads SNEGSKA (reference sequence). DNA of the CDR3: TGCAGTGCTGAGGAGAGGACGGACGAAGAGACCCAGCATTTT. Protein: CSAEERTDEETQHF.

Ten or more counts support this clonotype. V and J are TRBV30 and TRBJ1-6; D gene unclear. The germline V gene encodes CDR1 GTSNPN and CDR2 SVGIG (reference sequence). This CDR3 has 15 residues. Trimming took 0 bases from V and 4 from J, leaving 10 bases between them. Here the CDR3 reads CAWSVQLAYNSPLHF. CDR3 nucleotides: TGTGCCTGGAGTGTACAGCTAGCTTATAATTCACCCCTCCACTTT.

This clonotype occurred many times. The chain employs TRBV4-2 and TRBJ2-7; 9 positions agree with TRBD2. With V trimmed by 6 bases and J by 0 bases, 12 bases remained unmatched. The CDR3 totals 17 residues. Germline CDR1 reads LGHNA; CDR2 reads YNFKEQ. CDR3 loop: CASSPEVTSGLSYEQYF. The CDR3 nucleotides read TGTGCCAGCAGTCCGGAGGTTACTAGCGGGCTCTCCTACGAGCAGTACTTC.

V and J are TRBV4-3 and TRBJ2-2; D is unclear. The CDR3 totals 14 residues. The V end lost 1 base, the J end lost 7 bases, and 10 bases lay between the germline ends. Per the germline V gene, CDR1 is LGHNA and CDR2 is YSLEER. The CDR3 bases are TGCGCCAGCAGCCAAGGAGGCTGGGGCGGGGAGCTGTTTTTT. Its translation: CASSQGGWGGELFF.

In this sample, this clonotype turned up many times. The J gene is TRBJ2-1, the V gene TRBV10-3; TRBD1 agrees at 8 bases. The CDR3 has 14 amino acids. The germline V gene has CDR1 ENHRY and CDR2 SYGVKD. V gave up 4 bases and J gave up 5 bases; unmatched junction bases: 4. CDR3 loop: CAISGQGSHNEQFF. The DNA of the CDR3 is TGTGCCATCAGTGGACAGGGGTCACACAATGAGCAGTTCTTC.

This clonotype showed up many times. The V and J genes are TRBV30 and TRBJ1-4; D is unresolved. This CDR3 contains 12 residues. CDR1 GTSNPN and CDR2 SVGIG come from the germline V gene (reference sequence). Trimming cost V 5 bases and J 3 bases, with 7 bases left between them. This CDR3 is CAWSFSNEKLFF. The CDR3 nucleotides read TGTGCCTGGTCCTTCTCTAATGAAAAACTGTTTTTT. The full variable domain, rest sourced from reference TRBV30 and TRBJ1-4, is SQTIHQWPATLVQPVGSPLSLECTVEGTSNPNLYWYRQAAGRGLQLLFYSVGIGQISSEVPQNLSASRPQDRQFILSSKKLLLSDSGFYLCAWSFSNEKLFFGSGTQLSVL.

This clonotype showed up just a few times. A much bigger clone sits one base away, suggesting this may be a read error. The V and J genes are TRBV5-1 and TRBJ2-7; D is ambiguous. The CDR3 spans 13 residues. Germline assignment: CDR1 SGHRS and CDR2 YFSETQ. The CDR3 reads CASSLRGTYDQYF. CDR3 coding DNA: TGCGCCAGCAGCTTGAGAGGAACCTACGACCAGTACTTC. Full variable domain (missing parts from reference TRBV5-1 and TRBJ2-7): KAGVTQTPRYLIKTRGQQVTLSCSPISGHRSVSWYQQTPGQGLQFLFEYFSETQRNKGNFPGRFSGRQFSNSRSEMNVSTLELGDSALYLCASSLRGTYDQYFGPGTRLTVT.

As concerns this clonotype: A much larger clonotype is one base distant, so this may be a read error. In DNA, the CDR3 is TGCGCCAGCAGCTTGTCTCCCGAGACCCACTACTTC. Translating gives CASSLSPETHYF. V and J are TRBV5-1 and TRBJ2-5; D remains ambiguous. The CDR3 is made up of 12 amino acids. Looked up from germline, CDR1 is SGHRS and CDR2 is YFSETQ.

This clonotype was counted ten times or more. The rearrangement uses TRBV18 and TRBJ2-7; TRBD1 matches at 9 bases. Germline V lookup: CDR1 KGHSH, CDR2 LQKENI. Losses at the gene ends were 6 bases for V and 6 bases for J; bases not matched to a gene: 6. The CDR3 runs 13 residues. CDR3 nucleotide sequence: TGTGCCAGCTCTCCCGGGACAGGGCGCGAGCAGTACTTC. The encoded protein is CASSPGTGREQYF.

A few counts support this clonotype. This may be a read error, as it is one base from a much larger clone. The CDR3 sequence: CASSQRTNRVAREPQYF. The CDR3 DNA is TGTGCCAGCAGCCAAAGGACTAACAGGGTGGCGCGAGAGCCCCAGTACTTC. The chain recombines TRBV7-8 with TRBJ2-5, with D perhaps being TRBD1 or TRBD2 (6 bases each). The CDR3 is made up of 17 amino acids. Germline V gene lookup returns CDR1 SGHVS and CDR2 FQNEAQ.

There are many counts of this clonotype. The chain is built from TRBV6-1 and TRBJ1-6; D unclear. V shed 1 base and J shed 4 bases, with 11 bases lying between them. The germline V gene has CDR1 MNHNS and CDR2 SASEGT. The CDR3 has 16 residues. DNA for the CDR3: TGTGCCAGCAGTGAAGGCGGCAGCAGTTATAATTCACCCCTCCACTTT. Its protein is CASSEGGSSYNSPLHF.

The V and J genes are TRBV20-1 and TRBJ2-3; a weak D match, TRBD2 (6 bases). Per germline, CDR1 DFQATT and CDR2 SNEGSKA (reference sequence). V shed 1 base and J shed 11 bases, with 19 bases lying between them. CDR3 size: 14 residues. The CDR3 here is CSARARDLYNEQYF. For the CDR3, the DNA is TGCAGTGCTAGAGCACGGGACTTATACAATGAGCAGTATTTT.

The V gene is TRBV3-1, the J gene TRBJ2-3, with a tentative D call TRBD2 (6 bases). CDR3 size: 18 residues. Between the trimmed V and J ends, which lost 0 bases and 5 bases, there was a span of 21 bases. CDR1 and CDR2 from the germline V gene are LGHDT and YNNKEL (reference sequence). This CDR3 reads CASSQDGDLWEAQDTQYF. Here the CDR3 DNA reads TGTGCCAGCAGCCAAGATGGGGATCTTTGGGAGGCCCAAGATACGCAGTATTTT.

The gene calls are TRBV6-5 and TRBJ2-2; 9 bases match TRBD2. The CDR3 contains 16 residues. Germline V lookup: CDR1 MNHEY, CDR2 SVGAGI. J lost 4 bases, V lost 6 bases, and 9 bases had no gene match. DNA of the CDR3: TGTGCCAGCAGACCCGGGACTAGCTCGGGCACCGGGGAGCTGTTTTTT. It encodes CASRPGTSSGTGELFF.